This T cell receptor (beta chain) is from a study of T cells in Graves' hyperthyroidism and ophthalmopathy. The germline CDR1 and CDR2 sequences are SGDLS and YYNGEE. J gave up 4 bases and V 4 bases, and 7 bases lay outside the gene matches. The CDR3 covers 15 residues. Authors of the study amplified TCR beta CDR3 regions from RNA transcripts. The HTBI primer set served for first-round RT-PCR of the TCR CDR3. TCRdb called the multiplex PCR reads again in MiXCR, with one record for every CDR3 protein. In the table there are fewer than 650,000 distinct CDR3 sequences, roughly 15% of which are singletons.

V and J are TRBV9 and TRBJ2-2; 7 nucleotides line up with TRBD2. Sequenced material: blood. The TCR originated in a woman in her thirties or forties with Graves' ophthalmopathy. The CDR3 coding sequence is TGTGCCAGCAGCCCCCTCGGGGGGAGCACCGGGGAGCTGTTTTTT. Protein sequence: CASSPLGGSTGELFF.